The present entry profiles one T cell receptor (beta chain) with its context. Its specificity is unknown. The V end lost 1 base, the J end lost 4 bases, and 20 bases lay between the germline ends. The germline gives CDR1 SGHKS, CDR2 YYEKEE (reference sequence). The CDR3 runs to 17 residues. Combining a sample-barcoded 5' primer with a J-beta primer mix, a second PCR ran for roughly 7 to 11 cycles. TCRdb recomputed calls from the 5' RACE reads with MiXCR, one row per CDR3 protein. The table shows roughly 800,000 distinct CDR3 sequences, with about 25% occurring only once. The sample originates from a study of blood T cells in healthy people across ages. Whole-study results and caveats: A roughly linear age-dependent decrease characterized TCR beta diversity per million T cells. The lack of PBMC sorting stopped any conclusive naive versus antigen-experienced comparison.

These same data were also listed under a study on T cells of mothers and their children. As that report states: For each mother, over 10 million TCR beta CDR3 reads were obtained, and for each child, a few million. No clones detected were persistent microchimeric T cell clones.

J is TRBJ1-2 and V is TRBV5-5, with D uncertain. This clonotype was obtained from a boy aged 10-17 years in good health. Sequencing was carried out using blood. As DNA, the CDR3 is TGTGCCAGCAGCTTGAACCCAGAGTCTCTTGTCCTCTATGGCTACACCTTC. Its translation is CASSLNPESLVLYGYTF.